Presented here are 27 T cell receptor beta chains from one specimen sequenced in a study of blood T cell repertoires in COVID-19. The table came from immunoSEQ multiplex PCR; TCRdb's copy has only in-frame clones and leaves some out. Of 250,000 to 300,000 clones detected, around 88% appear once; the ten largest clones hold approximately 2%. Source material: peripheral blood. The receptor source for this set is a man aged 25-45 years with active or convalescent COVID-19.

Only a few counts were recorded for this clone. This rearrangement joins TRBV2 to TRBJ1-5, with D tentatively TRBD1 (5 bases). CDR3 length: 13 residues. The germline V gene encodes CDR1 SNHLY and CDR2 FYNNEI. V lost 4 bases to trimming and J lost 1 base, with 5 bases between them. CDR3 DNA sequence: TGTGCCAGCAGTGGACAGAGCAATCAGCCCCAGCATTTT. This sequence encodes CASSGQSNQPQHF.

This clone appeared a few times. The rearrangement joins TRBV19 to TRBJ1-2; tentatively, D is TRBD1 (5 bases). Germline CDR1 reads LNHDA; CDR2 reads SQIVND (reference sequence). Between the trimmed V and J ends, which lost 5 bases and 0 bases, there was a span of 16 bases. CDR3 length: 16 residues. The CDR3 DNA sequence: TGTGCCAGTAGTGTCGGGGGAGGAGTTGCTAACTATGGCTACACCTTC. This encodes CASSVGGGVANYGYTF. The variable domain in full, completed from reference TRBV19 and TRBJ1-2, reads DGGITQSPKYLFRKEGQNVTLSCEQNLNHDAMYWYRQDPGQGLRLIYYSQIVNDFQKGDIAEGYSVSREKKESFPLTVTSAQKNPTAFYLCASSVGGGVANYGYTFGSGTRLTVV.

The rearrangement joins TRBV6-5 to TRBJ1-2; D not resolved. The CDR3 has 14 residues. CDR1 is MNHEY and CDR2 is SVGAGI in the germline V gene. Trimming stripped 7 bases from V and 2 bases from J, with 14 bases between. The DNA for the CDR3 is TGTGCCAGCAAATTCCAGGAAGAGAACTATGGCTACACCTTC. This sequence encodes CASKFQEENYGYTF.

This chain joins TRBV19 and TRBJ1-5; D possibly corresponds to TRBD1 (6 bases). The length of the CDR3 is 13 residues. V was clipped by 11 bases and J by 4 bases, with 15 bases between them. Germline CDR1 reads LNHDA; CDR2 reads SQIVND (reference sequence). CDR3 sequence reads: CAGGGQSNQPQHF. The CDR3 nucleotides read TGTGCCGGAGGCGGACAGTCGAATCAGCCCCAGCATTTT.

The genes are TRBV9 and TRBJ2-5; 11 bases match TRBD2. Germline V lookup: CDR1 SGDLS, CDR2 YYNGEE. J lost 6 bases, V lost 1 base, and 11 bases had no gene match. The CDR3 totals 17 residues. CDR3 sequence (DNA): TGTGCCAGCAGCGTAAGCATAGGGACTAGCGGCTCGAAGACCCAGTACTTC. This encodes CASSVSIGTSGSKTQYF.

This clone was found once. The chain joins TRBV4-3 to TRBJ2-3, with 7 nucleotides matching TRBD2. J lost 2 bases, V lost 1 base, and 9 bases had no gene match. CDR3 length: 17 amino acids. Germline values: CDR1 LGHNA, CDR2 YSLEER. In DNA, the CDR3 is TGCGCCAGCAGCCAAGCCGATAGCGGGTCTTACACAGATACGCAGTATTTT. This gives the protein CASSQADSGSYTDTQYF.

The chain is built from TRBV6-6 and TRBJ1-2; 7 bases are a match to TRBD1. CDR3 size: 13 residues. Per the germline V gene, CDR1 is MNHNY and CDR2 is SVGAGI (reference sequence). V lost 6 bases to trimming and J lost 4 bases; unmatched junction nucleotides: 5. This CDR3 reads CASSRRDSYGYTF. In nucleotides, the CDR3 is TGTGCCAGCAGCCGCCGGGACAGCTATGGCTACACCTTC.

The CDR3 region is CASSPGGEKLFF. The CDR3 nucleotides are TGTGCCAGCAGCCCTGGGGGGGAAAAACTGTTTTTT. The rearrangement links TRBV7-6 to TRBJ1-4; tentative D call: TRBD1 (5 bases). The V and J ends lost 5 bases and 8 bases respectively, with 9 bases between them. CDR1 SGHVS and CDR2 FNYEAQ come from the germline V gene. The CDR3 totals 12 residues.

The chain joins TRBV7-9 to TRBJ2-7, with D tentatively TRBD1 (6 bases). This CDR3 has 16 residues. Germline V lookup: CDR1 SEHNR, CDR2 FQNEAQ (reference sequence). Trimming took 3 bases from V and 3 from J, leaving 18 bases between them. The CDR3 nucleotides read TGTGCCAGCAGCTTCACGACCGGGACACCGAACTACGAGCAGTACTTC. As protein: CASSFTTGTPNYEQYF.

V gene TRBV5-4 combines with J gene TRBJ2-5; a weak D match, TRBD2 (7 bases). This CDR3 region has 17 residues. The V end lost 4 bases, the J end lost 5 bases, and 24 bases lay between the germline ends. Germline lookup yields CDR1 SGHNT and CDR2 YYREEE (reference sequence). In nucleotides, the CDR3 is TGTGCCAGCAGCACCATTGAAGGGGGGGCCCTTTTTGAGACCCAGTACTTC. Its translation is CASSTIEGGALFETQYF.

CDR3 in DNA: TGTGCCAGCAGTTCTCAGGGTCTCCCTAACTATGGCTACACCTTC. This translates into CASSSQGLPNYGYTF. The chain couples TRBV6-6 to TRBJ1-2, with a weak D call TRBD1 (5 bases). The V gene's germline CDR1 is MNHNY and CDR2 SVGAGI (reference sequence). CDR3 size: 15 residues. Deletions cut 4 bases from V and 0 bases from J, with 12 bases between.

This chain links TRBV7-9 with TRBJ2-1; no definite D call. V lost 1 base and J lost 7, with 5 bases in between. The germline CDR1 and CDR2 sequences are SEHNR and FQNEAQ (reference sequence). This CDR3 spans 12 amino acids. This chain's CDR3 is CASSLGRNEQFF. The CDR3 nucleotides read TGTGCCAGCAGCTTAGGGAGAAATGAGCAGTTCTTC.

The rearrangement joins TRBV10-3 to TRBJ2-7; 11 nucleotides match TRBD2. Germline CDR1 and CDR2: ENHRY and SYGVKD. V lost 4 bases to trimming and J lost 3 bases; unmatched junction nucleotides: 5. This CDR3 is built from 15 residues. The CDR3 reads CAISGGTSGYYEQYF. CDR3 nucleotides: TGTGCCATCAGTGGGGGGACTAGCGGTTACTACGAGCAGTACTTC.

The chain uses TRBV3-1 (or the pseudogene TRBV3-2) and TRBJ2-5, with 7 bases matching TRBD2. The J segment lost 1 base and the V segment lost 0 bases, leaving 11 bases of the junction unmatched. CDR1 LGHDT and CDR2 YNNKEL come from the germline V gene (reference sequence). The CDR3 totals 18 residues. CDR3 sequence (DNA): TGTGCCAGCAGCCAAGATACCGCTCTAGCGGCCCTCCAAGAGACCCAGTACTTC. This gives the protein CASSQDTALAALQETQYF.

Only one count was recorded for this clone. The chain carries TRBV2 and TRBJ1-4; 7 bases align to TRBD1. Germline trimming cut 3 bases from V and 10 bases from J; bases unmatched to any gene: 17. Germline V gene data show CDR1 as SNHLY and CDR2 as FYNNEI. The CDR3 sequence is 17 residues long. The CDR3 reads CASSDLGVDRRQRKLFF. CDR3 nucleotides: TGTGCCAGCAGTGATCTAGGAGTGGACAGGAGGCAACGAAAACTGTTTTTT. The full variable domain, completed using reference TRBV2 and TRBJ1-4, is EPEVTQTPSHQVTQMGQEVILRCVPISNHLYFYWYRQILGQKVEFLVSFYNNEISEKSEIFDDQFSVERPDGSNFTLKIRSTKLEDSAMYFCASSDLGVDRRQRKLFFGSGTQLSVL.

The chain recombines TRBV30 with TRBJ2-7; 8 nucleotides match TRBD1. V shed 1 base and J 5 bases; nucleotides not matched to a gene: 4. The CDR3 sequence is 13 residues long. From germline, CDR1 is GTSNPN and CDR2 SVGIG (reference sequence). The DNA for the CDR3 is TGTGCCTGGAGTGAGGACAGGGTGGACGAGCAGTACTTC. Amino acid sequence: CAWSEDRVDEQYF.

The chain joins TRBV12-3 or TRBV12-4 to TRBJ1-3; no firm D call. V lost 5 bases and J 9 bases, leaving 14 bases between the germline ends. The CDR3 covers 13 residues. This CDR3 is CASSLEGISTIYF. The CDR3 DNA follows: TGTGCCAGCAGTCTTGAGGGTATTAGCACCATATATTTT.

The chain employs TRBV19 and TRBJ1-6; 9 positions match TRBD1. The CDR3 loop spans 15 amino acids. CDR1 and CDR2 (germline): LNHDA, SQIVND (reference sequence). V shed 7 bases, J shed 10 bases, and the junction held 11 bases outside the gene matches. This CDR3 is CASNPGGTGMSPLHF. The CDR3 DNA sequence: TGTGCCAGTAACCCGGGCGGGACAGGGATGTCACCCCTCCACTTT.

This clone is a singleton in its sample. This rearrangement joins TRBV5-1 to TRBJ2-1, with D perhaps matching TRBD2 (6 bases). This CDR3 is 15 amino acids long. The V gene's germline CDR1 is SGHRS and CDR2 YFSETQ. Deletions cut 6 bases from V and 5 bases from J, with 18 bases between. The CDR3 nucleotides are TGCGCCAGCACCCCCCAGGGAGGCGCACACAATGAGCAGTTCTTC. As protein: CASTPQGGAHNEQFF. Using reference TRBV5-1 and TRBJ2-1 for the parts outside the CDR3, the full variable domain is KAGVTQTPRYLIKTRGQQVTLSCSPISGHRSVSWYQQTPGQGLQFLFEYFSETQRNKGNFPGRFSGRQFSNSRSEMNVSTLELGDSALYLCASTPQGGAHNEQFFGPGTRLTVL.

In DNA, the CDR3 is TGTGCCAGCAGCTTAGTCTCGGGGGGGGCTAAAAATGAGCAGTTCTTC. Amino acid sequence: CASSLVSGGAKNEQFF. The V and J genes are TRBV11-3 and TRBJ2-1; 8 positions agree with TRBD2. Germline V lookup: CDR1 SGHNT, CDR2 YENEEA. This CDR3 has 16 amino acids. After removal of 1 base from V and 7 bases from J, the junction contained 9 bases not matched to a gene.

The chain employs TRBV6-5 and TRBJ2-3; TRBD1 matches 9 bases. This CDR3 region has 14 residues. Trimming at V came to 6 bases and at J to 2 bases, leaving 3 bases not matched to a gene. Germline-derived CDR1 and CDR2 are MNHEY and SVGAGI. CDR3 sequence: CASSWTGATDTQYF. CDR3 coding DNA: TGTGCCAGCAGCTGGACAGGGGCCACAGATACGCAGTATTTT.

The genes are TRBV6-6 and TRBJ1-3; 7 bases are shared with TRBD1. The V segment lost 0 bases and the J segment 8 bases; nucleotides outside the gene matches: 7. The length of the CDR3 is 15 residues. The germline CDR1 and CDR2 sequences are MNHNY and SVGAGI (reference sequence). CDR3 sequence reads: CASSYSVDRSDTIYF. As DNA, the CDR3 is TGTGCCAGCAGTTACTCGGTGGACAGGTCGGACACCATATATTTT.

The chain combines TRBV6-5 with TRBJ1-2, with 7 bases matching TRBD1. The CDR3 consists of 13 residues. After removal of 8 bases from V and 8 bases from J, the junction contained 11 bases not matched to a gene. CDR1 and CDR2 from the germline V gene are MNHEY and SVGAGI. The CDR3 coding sequence is TGTGCCAGCCGCAGGATGACAGGGAACGGCTACACCTTC. Translating it yields CASRRMTGNGYTF.

The chain carries TRBV9 and TRBJ1-6, with no clear D. Trimming shortened V by 0 bases and J by 12 bases, and 7 bases separated the two germline ends. Germline V CDR1 and CDR2: SGDLS, YYNGEE. The CDR3 is 12 residues long. The chain's CDR3 is CASSVAEEPLHF. The CDR3 DNA reads as TGTGCCAGCAGCGTAGCTGAGGAACCCCTCCACTTT.

The chain has TRBV19 and TRBJ2-3; tentatively, D is TRBD1 (6 bases). CDR3 length equals 15 residues. V was clipped by 7 bases and J by 0 bases, with 14 bases between them. Per the germline V gene, CDR1 is LNHDA and CDR2 is SQIVND (reference sequence). Here the CDR3 DNA reads TGTGCCAGTACCGACACAGGGTTAAGCACAGATACGCAGTATTTT. It is translated as CASTDTGLSTDTQYF.

Only a few counts were recorded for this clone. The rearrangement joins TRBV27 to TRBJ2-5; D is perhaps TRBD2 (6 bases). Germline V gene sequence: CDR1 MNHEY, CDR2 SMNVEV (reference sequence). V was shortened by 2 bases and J by 4 bases, with 11 bases between the two germline ends. The length of the CDR3 is 14 residues. The CDR3 is CASSLSSGVETQYF. The CDR3 nucleotides are TGTGCCAGCAGTTTAAGCTCGGGGGTAGAGACCCAGTACTTC.

This clone was found a few times. The chain has TRBV18 and TRBJ1-2; 9 nucleotides match TRBD1. The germline V gene has CDR1 KGHSH and CDR2 LQKENI. V lost 3 bases and J lost 13; bases outside the gene matches: 12. The CDR3 loop spans 14 amino acids. The DNA of the CDR3 is TGTGCCAGCTCACCCCGAAAGGGACAGGGTGAGGGCACCTTC. Amino acid sequence: CASSPRKGQGEGTF.